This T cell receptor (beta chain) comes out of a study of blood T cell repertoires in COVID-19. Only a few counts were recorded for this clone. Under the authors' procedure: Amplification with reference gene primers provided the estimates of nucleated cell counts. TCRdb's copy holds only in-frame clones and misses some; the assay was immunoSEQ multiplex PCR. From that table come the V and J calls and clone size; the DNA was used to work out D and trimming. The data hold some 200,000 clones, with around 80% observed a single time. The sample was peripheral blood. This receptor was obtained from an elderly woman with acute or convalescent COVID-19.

The CDR3 is CASSWRTVFEAETQYF. The CDR3 DNA follows: TGTGCCAGCAGTTGGAGGACAGTTTTTGAGGCAGAGACCCAGTACTTC. The chain employs TRBV2 and TRBJ2-5; weak D call: TRBD1 (6 bases). Germline assignment: CDR1 SNHLY and CDR2 FYNNEI. The CDR3 extends over 16 amino acids. Between the trimmed V and J ends, which lost 5 bases and 4 bases, there was a span of 20 bases.